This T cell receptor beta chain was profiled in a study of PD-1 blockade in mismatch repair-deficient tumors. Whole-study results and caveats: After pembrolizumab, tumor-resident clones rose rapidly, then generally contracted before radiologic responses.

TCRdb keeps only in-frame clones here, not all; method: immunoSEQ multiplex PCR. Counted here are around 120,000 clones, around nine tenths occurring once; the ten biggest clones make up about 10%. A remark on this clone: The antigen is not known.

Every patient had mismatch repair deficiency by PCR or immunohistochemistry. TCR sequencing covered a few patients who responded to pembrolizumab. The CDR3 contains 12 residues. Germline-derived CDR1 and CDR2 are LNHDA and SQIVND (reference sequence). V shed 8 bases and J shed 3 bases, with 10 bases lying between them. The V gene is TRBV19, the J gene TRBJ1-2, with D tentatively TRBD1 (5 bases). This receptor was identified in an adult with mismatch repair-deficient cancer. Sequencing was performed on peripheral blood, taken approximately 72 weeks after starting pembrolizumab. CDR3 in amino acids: CASQGLDYGYTF. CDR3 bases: TGTGCCAGTCAGGGCTTGGACTATGGCTACACCTTC.